Listed below are T cell receptor beta chains from one sample, sequenced in a study of CD8 T cells in ankylosing spondylitis. TCRdb independently ran MiXCR on the 5' RACE reads; one entry per CDR3 protein. The profile shows approximately 250,000 distinct CDR3 sequences, under 12% of them singletons. The specimen was blood, either unsorted or a sorted T cell fraction (not recorded which). The receptors derive from a male donor with ankylosing spondylitis or in good health (not recorded which). Both conserved end residues are part of each CDR3. A D gene is named only where the DNA matches it firmly. Expanded clones get a size class; other rows say once, few or many, or leave the size out.

TRBJ2-3 TRBV20-1 - TRBD2 15 CSARDRSGRAFTQYF TGCAGTGCTAGAGATCGTAGCGGGAGGGCATTCACGCAGTATTTT
TRBJ1-2 TRBV7-2 many - 15 CASSLEGGNRYGYTF TGTGCCAGCAGCTTAGAAGGGGGGAACCGCTATGGCTACACCTTC
TRBJ2-3 TRBV2 - TRBD1 16 CASSVGQGRETDTQYF TGTGCCAGCAGTGTGGGACAGGGGAGAGAGACAGATACGCAGTATTTT
TRBJ2-7 TRBV5-6 many - 13 CASSLPAENEQYF TGTGCCAGCAGCCTCCCCGCTGAAAACGAGCAGTACTTC
TRBJ2-1 TRBV15 many - 11 CATSRDLRQFF TGTGCCACCAGCAGAGATCTGAGGCAGTTCTTC
TRBJ2-7 TRBV6-5 many - 16 CASSYSSQPRPNEQYF TGTGCCAGCAGTTACTCCTCGCAACCCCGACCCAACGAGCAGTACTTC
TRBJ2-1 TRBV11-2 few - 14 CASSLVGGQFGQFF TGTGCCAGCAGCTTAGTAGGGGGTCAGTTTGGCCAGTTCTTC
TRBJ2-5 TRBV7-9 - - 13 CASSQTVQETQYF TGTGCCAGCAGCCAGACAGTACAAGAGACCCAGTACTTC
TRBJ2-7 TRBV3-1 many - 13 CASSQKVQNEQYF TGTGCCAGCAGCCAGAAGGTCCAAAACGAGCAGTACTTC
TRBJ2-3 TRBV14 many - 16 CASSQVGGGGADTQYF TGTGCCAGCAGCCAAGTAGGAGGGGGAGGAGCAGATACGCAGTATTTT
TRBJ2-7 TRBV11-3 - - 13 CASNNGALYEQYF TGTGCCAGCAATAACGGGGCCCTCTACGAGCAGTACTTC
TRBJ2-3 TRBV11-3 few - 16 CASSSPDLAVTDTQYF TGTGCCAGCAGCTCCCCCGACCTAGCTGTCACAGATACGCAGTATTTT
TRBJ2-6 TRBV5-1 many - 16 CASSEDRQTGANVLTF TGCGCCAGCAGCGAAGATCGACAGACTGGGGCCAACGTCCTGACTTTC
TRBJ2-2 TRBV9 many TRBD1 15 CASSARDRDTGELFF TGTGCCAGCAGCGCCCGGGACAGGGACACCGGGGAGCTGTTTTTT
TRBJ1-2 TRBV25-1 many TRBD1 16 CASSHQTGGVNYGYTF TGTGCCAGCAGTCATCAAACAGGGGGAGTAAACTATGGCTACACCTTC
TRBJ2-3 TRBV7-2 few - 14 CASSLAGSSDTQYF TGTGCCAGCAGCTTAGCGGGTTCCTCAGATACGCAGTATTTT
TRBJ2-3 TRBV29-1 many - 14 CSVTLSGGQDTQYF TGCAGCGTTACCCTGAGTGGGGGGCAAGATACGCAGTATTTT